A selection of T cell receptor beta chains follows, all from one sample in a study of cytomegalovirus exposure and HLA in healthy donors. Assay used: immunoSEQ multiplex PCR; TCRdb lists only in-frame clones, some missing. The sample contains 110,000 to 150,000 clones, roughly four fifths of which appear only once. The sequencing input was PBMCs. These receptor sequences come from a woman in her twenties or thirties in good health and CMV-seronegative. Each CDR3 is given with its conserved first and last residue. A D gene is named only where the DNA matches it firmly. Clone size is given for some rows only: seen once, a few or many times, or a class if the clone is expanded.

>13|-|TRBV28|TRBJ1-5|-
TGTGCCAGCAGTTTACCCGGGTATCATCCCCAGCATTTT
CASSLPGYHPQHF
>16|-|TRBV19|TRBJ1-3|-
TGTGCCAGTAGTATCAACCCTCAGAACTCTGGAAACACCATATATTTT
CASSINPQNSGNTIYF
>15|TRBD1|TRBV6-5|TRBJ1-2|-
TGTGCCAGCAGTTACCTGACAGGGAAGGGCTATGGCTACACCTTC
CASSYLTGKGYGYTF
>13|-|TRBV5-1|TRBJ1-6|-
TGCGCCAGCAGCTACTCCGATAATTCACCCCTCCACTTT
CASSYSDNSPLHF
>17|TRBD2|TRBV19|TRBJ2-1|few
TGTGCCAGTAGTATTCTAGCGGGGGCGTACTCCTACAATGAGCAGTTCTTC
CASSILAGAYSYNEQFF
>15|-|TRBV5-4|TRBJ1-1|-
TGTGCCAGCAGCTTGGCCGAGCTTGGGAACACTGAAGCTTTCTTT
CASSLAELGNTEAFF
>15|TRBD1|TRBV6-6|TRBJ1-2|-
TGTGCCAGCAGTAGGGCGACAGGGGAGGGCTATGGCTACACCTTC
CASSRATGEGYGYTF
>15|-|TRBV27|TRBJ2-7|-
TGTGCCAGCAAGACTACGTCTTTGGGTGGCTACGAGCAGTACTTC
CASKTTSLGGYEQYF
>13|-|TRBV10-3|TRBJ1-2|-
TGTGCCATCAGTGAGGGGGGCCACTATGGCTACACCTTC
CAISEGGHYGYTF
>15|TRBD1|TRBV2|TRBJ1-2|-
TGTGCCAGCAGTCCTCCCCCGCCAGGGGGCTATGGCTACACCTTC
CASSPPPPGGYGYTF
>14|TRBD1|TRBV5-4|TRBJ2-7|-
TGTGCCAGCAGCAGGACAGGGGACTCCTACGAGCAGTACTTC
CASSRTGDSYEQYF
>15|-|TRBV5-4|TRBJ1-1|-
TGTGCCAGCAGCTTGGTGGGACAAATGAACACTGAAGCTTTCTTT
CASSLVGQMNTEAFF
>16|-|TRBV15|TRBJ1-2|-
TGTGCCACCAGCAGAGAGGGGGGTGACAGAATATATGGCTACACCTTC
CATSREGGDRIYGYTF
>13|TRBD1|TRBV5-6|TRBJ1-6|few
TGTGCCAGCAGCTGGGGACAGAATTCACCCCTCCACTTT
CASSWGQNSPLHF
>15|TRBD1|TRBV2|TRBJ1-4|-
TGTGCCAGCAGGGGGGGACAGGGACCTAATGAAAAACTGTTTTTT
CASRGGQGPNEKLFF
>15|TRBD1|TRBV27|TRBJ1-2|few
TGTGCCAGCAGTCAGCGGGACAGGGCCCTCTATGGCTACACCTTC
CASSQRDRALYGYTF
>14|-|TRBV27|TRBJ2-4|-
TGTGCCAGCAGGGAGGGGGCGTCCAAAAACATTCAGTACTTC
CASREGASKNIQYF
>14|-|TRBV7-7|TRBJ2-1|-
TGTGCCAGCAGCTTGGGGACTTCCGCCGATGAGCAGTTCTTC
CASSLGTSADEQFF
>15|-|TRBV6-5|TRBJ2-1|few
TGTGCCAGCAGATGGAGGTTTCTCCAAGACAATGAGCAGTTCTTC
CASRWRFLQDNEQFF
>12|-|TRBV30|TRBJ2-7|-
TGTGCCTGGAGTCCGGGAGCATACGAGCAGTACTTC
CAWSPGAYEQYF
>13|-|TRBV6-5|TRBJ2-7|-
TGTGCCAGCCAAGGGGCGTCGGAATACGAGCAGTACTTC
CASQGASEYEQYF
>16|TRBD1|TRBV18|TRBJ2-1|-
TGTGCCAGCTCACTTTACCGGGACAGGAATTACAATGAGCAGTTCTTC
CASSLYRDRNYNEQFF